This TCR beta chain was identified during a study of T cell changes during pregnancy in multiple sclerosis. The junction had 6 bases not matched to a gene; V was cut back by 3 bases and J by 5 bases. The CDR3 loop spans 14 amino acids. The V gene's germline CDR1 is SGHRS and CDR2 YFSETQ. The data were produced by immunoSEQ multiplex PCR, yet TCRdb's version contains in-frame clones alone and is incomplete. Of 65,000 to 95,000 clones listed, 93% were seen once; the top ten hold approximately 2.4%. The sequence came from a female donor in good health, enrolled as a control in a pregnancy study. The sample here was peripheral blood, taken after pregnancy. V and J are TRBV5-1 and TRBJ2-5; TRBD2 matches at 8 bases. The CDR3 sequence is CASSSGTSRETQYF. In nucleotides, the CDR3 is TGCGCCAGCAGCTCCGGGACTAGTCGCGAGACCCAGTACTTC.